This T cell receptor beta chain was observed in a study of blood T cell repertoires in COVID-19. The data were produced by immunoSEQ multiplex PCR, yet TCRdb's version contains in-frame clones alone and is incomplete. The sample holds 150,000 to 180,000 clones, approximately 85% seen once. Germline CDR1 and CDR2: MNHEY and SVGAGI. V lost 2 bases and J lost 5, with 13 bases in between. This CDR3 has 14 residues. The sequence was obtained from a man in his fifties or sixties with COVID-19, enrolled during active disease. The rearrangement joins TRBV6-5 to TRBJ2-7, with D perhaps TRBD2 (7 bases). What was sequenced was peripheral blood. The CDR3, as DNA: TGTGCCAGCAGTTACCGGGGGGCGTCCCACGAGCAGTACTTC. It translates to CASSYRGASHEQYF.